This TCR beta chain is from a study of OX40 agonist ivuxolimab in advanced cancers. In the study overall: Treatment of patients was with ivuxolimab, an agonistic anti-OX40 (CD134) antibody. Study-wide results and caveats: CD4+ and CD8+ blood T cells expanded clonally by week 6 at 0.1 to 3.0 mg/kg. On average, a greater number of expanded clones characterised CD8+ T cells relative to CD4+.

The CDR3 has 15 amino acids. Per the germline V gene, CDR1 is SQVTM and CDR2 is ANQGSEA. Trimming removed 5 bases at V and 0 bases at J, with 16 bases between. Assay: immunoSEQ multiplex PCR; the TCRdb copy retains only in-frame clones and omits some. This table has over 90,000 clones, less than 90% appearing once. Systemic immunosuppression or autoimmune disease history was grounds to exclude patients. About this clone: Its antigen is not identified.

V gene TRBV29-1 combines with J gene TRBJ1-1; tentative D call: TRBD1 (5 bases). This TCR was recovered from an adult with an advanced solid tumor such as melanoma, head and neck, liver or kidney cancer. Sequenced here: CD4+ or CD8+ T cells sorted from blood, sampled in a trial of the OX40 agonist ivuxolimab. The CDR3 protein is CSVLDSPSMNTEAFF. The CDR3 DNA follows: TGCAGCGTTTTAGACAGTCCTAGTATGAACACTGAAGCTTTCTTT.